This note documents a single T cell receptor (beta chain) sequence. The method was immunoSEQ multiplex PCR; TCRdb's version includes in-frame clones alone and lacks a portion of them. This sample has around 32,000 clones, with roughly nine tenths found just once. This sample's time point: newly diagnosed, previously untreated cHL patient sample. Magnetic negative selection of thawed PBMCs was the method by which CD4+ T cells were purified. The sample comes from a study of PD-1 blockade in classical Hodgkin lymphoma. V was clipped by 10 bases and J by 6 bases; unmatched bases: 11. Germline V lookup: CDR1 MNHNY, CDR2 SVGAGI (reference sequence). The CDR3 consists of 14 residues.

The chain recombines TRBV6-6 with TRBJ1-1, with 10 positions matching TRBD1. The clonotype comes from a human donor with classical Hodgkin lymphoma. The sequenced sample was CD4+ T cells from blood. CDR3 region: CATSLRDRGAEAFF. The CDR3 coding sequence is TGTGCCACCTCACTCCGGGACAGGGGCGCTGAAGCTTTCTTT.